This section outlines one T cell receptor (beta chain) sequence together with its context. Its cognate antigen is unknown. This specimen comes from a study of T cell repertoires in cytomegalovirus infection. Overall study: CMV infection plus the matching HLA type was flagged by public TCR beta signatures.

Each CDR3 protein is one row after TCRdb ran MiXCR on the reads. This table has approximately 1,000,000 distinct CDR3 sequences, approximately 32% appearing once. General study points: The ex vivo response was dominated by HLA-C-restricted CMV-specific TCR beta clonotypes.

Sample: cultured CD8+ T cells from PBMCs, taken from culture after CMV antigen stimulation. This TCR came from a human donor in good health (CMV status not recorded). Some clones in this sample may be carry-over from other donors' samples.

As DNA, the CDR3 is TGTGCCAGCAGCCCTACGGATTTGGGTCAGCCCCAGCATTTT. Encoded protein: CASSPTDLGQPQHF. The rearrangement links TRBV27 to TRBJ1-5; D remains ambiguous. Looked up from germline, CDR1 is MNHEY and CDR2 is SMNVEV (reference sequence). The CDR3 has 14 residues. Trimming removed 6 bases from V and 6 bases from J, with 15 bases in between.